The 32 T cell receptor beta chains below all came from one sample that was sequenced in a study of CD8+ T cells in alopecia areata. Sample treatment: oral pan-JAK inhibitor, 5-10 mg twice daily. Extracted from the samples, RNA was reverse transcribed into cDNA to serve as the sequencing template. Clones were read by immunoSEQ multiplex PCR, and TCRdb kept only the in-frame ones, dropping some. The sample yields 150,000 to 200,000 clones, around three fifths seen once. The sample consisted of CD4+ T cells sorted from blood, taken at week 24, from a patient treated with tofacitinib. The receptors stem from a human donor with alopecia areata.

This clone was recorded once. The V call is TRBV4-3, the J call TRBJ1-1; no reliable D call. Germline V gene sequence: CDR1 LGHNA, CDR2 YSLEER. The CDR3 sequence is 16 residues long. With 1 base removed from V and 3 bases from J, the gap between germline ends came to 15 bases. This CDR3 is CASSQVIGSLDTEAFF. In DNA form, the CDR3 reads TGCGCCAGCAGCCAAGTAATCGGGTCTCTCGACACTGAAGCTTTCTTT.

The sample holds a few counts of this clone. This sequence joins TRBV4-2 and TRBJ1-5; TRBD1 agrees at 8 bases. The germline V gene has CDR1 LGHNA and CDR2 YNFKEQ. Trimming cost V 5 bases and J 7 bases; bases outside gene matches: 7. The CDR3 covers 14 residues. DNA of the CDR3: TGTGCCAGCAGCGCTGATGGGACAGGACAGCCCCAGCATTTT. Protein product: CASSADGTGQPQHF.

V and J are TRBV9 and TRBJ1-1; D gene uncertain. The CDR3 sequence is 14 residues long. CDR1 is SGDLS and CDR2 is YYNGEE in the germline V gene. Trimming took off 0 bases at V and 1 base at J, with 7 bases between the two ends. The CDR3, as DNA: TGTGCCAGCAGCGTAGGTGTAGGGAACACTGAAGCTTTCTTT. Its translation: CASSVGVGNTEAFF.

The chain has TRBV12-5 and TRBJ2-5; no clear D. The CDR3 is 13 amino acids. Germline lookup yields CDR1 LGHNT and CDR2 FRNRAP. The V end lost 3 bases, the J end lost 5 bases, and 10 bases lay between the germline ends. CDR3 amino acids: CASGLWPSETQYF. CDR3 DNA sequence: TGTGCTAGTGGTTTATGGCCGTCGGAGACCCAGTACTTC.

V is TRBV11-2 and J is TRBJ1-1; D is ambiguous. V was shortened by 5 bases and J by 1 base, with 11 bases between the two germline ends. Germline CDR1 and CDR2: SGHAT and FQNNGV. The CDR3 contains 14 residues. CDR3 bases: TGTGCCAGCAGCCCGCCCCGTACGAACACTGAAGCTTTCTTT. Translation gives CASSPPRTNTEAFF.

The V call is TRBV10-3, the J call TRBJ2-5; TRBD2 is a possible D gene (6 bases). Trimming removed 4 bases at V and 2 bases at J, with 8 bases between. This CDR3 region has 13 residues. Germline CDR1 and CDR2: ENHRY and SYGVKD. CDR3 sequence: CAISGGTQETQYF. CDR3 DNA sequence: TGTGCCATCAGTGGGGGGACTCAAGAGACCCAGTACTTC.

This chain links TRBV5-6 with TRBJ1-5; no reliable D call. Between the trimmed V and J ends, which lost 0 bases and 7 bases, there was a span of 8 bases. Germline V gene data show CDR1 as SGHDT and CDR2 as YYEEEE. The CDR3 is 13 residues long. The CDR3 sequence is CASSLDRVQPQHF. The CDR3 bases are TGTGCCAGCAGCTTGGATAGGGTACAGCCCCAGCATTTT.

This chain joins TRBV29-1 and TRBJ2-5, with D possibly being TRBD1 (5 bases). The CDR3 has 11 amino acids. The germline V gene has CDR1 SQVTM and CDR2 ANQGSEA. CDR3 sequence: CSADSGETQYF. In nucleotides, the CDR3 is TGCAGTGCCGACAGTGGAGAGACCCAGTACTTC.

The chain links TRBV30 to TRBJ2-3; D is unresolved. CDR1 is GTSNPN, CDR2 SVGIG, per germline (reference sequence). The ends were cut back, 3 bases at V and 4 bases at J, with 11 bases in the middle. This CDR3 has 13 residues. The CDR3 nucleotides read TGTGCCTGGAGAAATGACGAGTCAGATACGCAGTATTTT. Protein sequence: CAWRNDESDTQYF.

This clone was counted a few times. The chain couples TRBV29-1 to TRBJ2-7, with D unresolved. Germline assignment: CDR1 SQVTM and CDR2 ANQGSEA. The ends were cut back, 5 bases at V and 4 bases at J, with 15 bases in the middle. The CDR3 consists of 13 residues. The CDR3 DNA reads TGCAGCGTTCGCGGACGAAATCTATACGAGCAGTACTTC. This codes for CSVRGRNLYEQYF.

This sequence joins TRBV27 and TRBJ2-6; D not certain. Trimming left V 6 bases short and J 0 bases short, with 3 bases between. The CDR3 contains 13 residues. Per germline, CDR1 MNHEY and CDR2 SMNVEV (reference sequence). CDR3 nucleotides: TGTGCCAGCAGCTACTCTGGGGCCAACGTCCTGACTTTC. Translated: CASSYSGANVLTF.

The chain has TRBV7-2 and TRBJ2-1; D gene unclear. The CDR3 loop spans 13 amino acids. V dropped 1 base and J dropped 8 bases, with 9 bases sitting between them. The germline V gene encodes CDR1 SGHTA and CDR2 FQGNSA. The CDR3 is CASSLVREDEQFF. In DNA, the CDR3 is TGTGCCAGCAGCTTAGTCAGAGAGGATGAGCAGTTCTTC.

The rearrangement joins TRBV2 to TRBJ2-4; D is unclear. Trimming shortened V by 5 bases and J by 7 bases, and 6 bases separated the two germline ends. The CDR3 sequence is 11 residues long. Germline V gives CDR1 SNHLY, CDR2 FYNNEI. As DNA, the CDR3 is TGTGCCAGCAGTCCAAGTAACATTCAGTACTTC. As protein: CASSPSNIQYF.

This clone was counted once. This chain links TRBV7-2 with TRBJ2-7; D may correspond to TRBD1 or TRBD2 (6 bases each). This CDR3 spans 15 amino acids. V lost 2 bases, J lost 6 bases, and 17 bases lay in between. Germline V gene data show CDR1 as SGHTA and CDR2 as FQGNSA. CDR3 nucleotides: TGTGCCAGCAGCTTACATGGTTCGGGGGCGCGCGAGCAGTACTTC. Its protein is CASSLHGSGAREQYF.

This clone occurred a few times. Written as DNA, the CDR3 is TGTGCCAGTTCCAGACAGGGCGGGGAGACCCAGTACTTC. Translated, it gives CASSRQGGETQYF. This chain links TRBV5-8 with TRBJ2-5; 7 bases agree with TRBD1. Germline V gene sequence: CDR1 SGHTS, CDR2 YDEGEE. V lost 8 bases, J lost 5 bases, and 9 bases stayed unmatched. The CDR3 is 13 residues long.

This chain links TRBV30 with TRBJ2-1; D unresolved. From germline, CDR1 is GTSNPN and CDR2 SVGIG (reference sequence). V was trimmed by 7 bases and J by 6 bases, leaving 1 base between them. CDR3 length: 8 residues. The CDR3 region is CAFNEQFF. The CDR3, as DNA: TGTGCCTTCAATGAGCAGTTCTTC.

The chain carries TRBV23-1 and TRBJ1-1, with D possibly TRBD1 on 5 matching bases. TRBV23-1 falls under the ORF class, with uncertain function. The V end was cut by 0 bases, the J end by 3 bases, with 20 bases between. CDR3 length: 18 residues. The CDR3 is CASSQSIFPGSVDTEAFF. The DNA for the CDR3 is TGCGCCAGCAGTCAATCGATCTTCCCAGGGAGTGTCGACACTGAAGCTTTCTTT.

This clone has more than one count but fewer than ten. The chain employs TRBV30 and TRBJ1-5; D gene ambiguous. V was clipped by 2 bases and J by 5 bases, with 13 bases between them. Germline V gene lookup returns CDR1 GTSNPN and CDR2 SVGIG (reference sequence). The CDR3 contains 14 residues. CDR3 residues: CAWSSGIRDQPQHF. The CDR3 DNA follows: TGTGCCTGGAGTAGTGGGATTCGGGATCAGCCCCAGCATTTT.

The CDR3 loop reads CASSEPGTGGEKLFF. DNA for the CDR3: TGTGCCAGCAGTGAGCCCGGGACAGGGGGTGAAAAACTGTTTTTT. This rearrangement joins TRBV25-1 to TRBJ1-4; 11 bases agree with TRBD1. After removal of 3 bases from V and 7 bases from J, the junction contained 4 bases not matched to a gene. CDR1 and CDR2 (germline): MGHDK, SYGVNS. This CDR3 spans 15 amino acids.

This clone was counted a single time. The same CDR3 arises from other DNA sequences in this sample as well. The chain's CDR3 is CASSDRDTQYF. The CDR3 DNA reads TGTGCCAGCAGTGATAGAGATACGCAGTATTTT. The rearrangement uses TRBV2 and TRBJ2-3, with D hard to call. Germline CDR1 reads SNHLY; CDR2 reads FYNNEI. CDR3 length equals 11 residues. Trimming stripped 3 bases from V and 5 bases from J, with 3 bases between.

The chain employs TRBV20-1 and TRBJ2-5, with D perhaps being TRBD1 or TRBD2 (5 bases each). The CDR3 loop spans 11 amino acids. Trimming cost V 7 bases and J 14 bases, with 20 bases left between them. Germline CDR1 reads DFQATT; CDR2 reads SNEGSKA (reference sequence). CDR3 residues: CSGTLGDGKYF. In DNA form, the CDR3 reads TGCAGTGGAACCCTCGGGGACGGAAAATACTTC.

The gene calls are TRBV30 and TRBJ1-1, with D perhaps matching TRBD1 (5 bases). Germline V CDR1 and CDR2: GTSNPN, SVGIG (reference sequence). V shed 4 bases and J shed 8 bases, with 14 bases lying between them. The CDR3 has 12 residues. CDR3 protein: CAWKAGTQEAFF. DNA of the CDR3: TGTGCCTGGAAGGCGGGGACCCAGGAAGCTTTCTTT.

This chain connects TRBV30 to TRBJ1-6, with D hard to call. The CDR3 is made up of 13 amino acids. V gave up 2 bases and J gave up 10 bases, with 12 bases separating them. CDR1 is GTSNPN and CDR2 is SVGIG in the germline V gene (reference sequence). The CDR3 DNA is TGTGCCTGGAGTCCCTCGACTAACTCACCCCTCCACTTT. It yields the protein CAWSPSTNSPLHF.

This clone appeared once. The J gene is TRBJ2-3, the V gene TRBV7-2; D possibly corresponds to TRBD2 (5 bases). Per the germline V gene, CDR1 is SGHTA and CDR2 is FQGNSA. V was pared by 4 bases and J by 2 bases, with 7 bases between. This CDR3 comprises 13 residues. The CDR3, as DNA: TGTGCCAGCAGCTCGGGAAACACAGATACGCAGTATTTT. This encodes CASSSGNTDTQYF. The variable domain in full, completed from reference TRBV7-2 and TRBJ2-3, reads GAGVSQSPSNKVTEKGKDVELRCDPISGHTALYWYRQSLGQGLEFLIYFQGNSAPDKSGLPSDRFSAERTGGSVSTLTIQRTQQEDSAVYLCASSSGNTDTQYFGPGTRLTVL.

This clone was counted only a few times. This sequence joins TRBV19 and TRBJ1-4; D perhaps matches TRBD1 (5 bases). This CDR3 contains 12 residues. The germline gives CDR1 LNHDA, CDR2 SQIVND (reference sequence). The ends were cut back, 8 bases at V and 11 bases at J, with 15 bases in the middle. This chain's CDR3 is CASWGEVGKLFF. The CDR3 nucleotides are TGTGCCAGTTGGGGCGAAGTGGGGAAACTGTTTTTT. The full variable domain, rest sourced from reference TRBV19 and TRBJ1-4, is DGGITQSPKYLFRKEGQNVTLSCEQNLNHDAMYWYRQDPGQGLRLIYYSQIVNDFQKGDIAEGYSVSREKKESFPLTVTSAQKNPTAFYLCASWGEVGKLFFGSGTQLSVL.

This clone came up a few times. This chain connects TRBV7-2 to TRBJ2-1, with 7 bases aligning to TRBD1. Trimming removed 6 bases from V and 6 bases from J; junction bases left unmatched: 5. The CDR3 consists of 13 residues. Germline values: CDR1 SGHTA, CDR2 FQGNSA. CDR3 DNA: TGTGCCAGCAGTCAGGGGGTGGCCAATGAGCAGTTCTTC. Its translation: CASSQGVANEQFF. Looking up the rest from reference TRBV7-2 and TRBJ2-1 gives the full variable domain: GAGVSQSPSNKVTEKGKDVELRCDPISGHTALYWYRQSLGQGLEFLIYFQGNSAPDKSGLPSDRFSAERTGGSVSTLTIQRTQQEDSAVYLCASSQGVANEQFFGPGTRLTVL.

The chain employs TRBV19 and TRBJ2-5; 9 nucleotides align to TRBD1. The germline gives CDR1 LNHDA, CDR2 SQIVND (reference sequence). V shed 10 bases and J 5 bases; nucleotides not matched to a gene: 8. CDR3 length: 13 amino acids. The CDR3 region is CATSGTGRETQYF. The CDR3 DNA sequence: TGTGCCACCTCCGGGACAGGGCGGGAGACCCAGTACTTC. The entire variable domain, with the rest obtained from reference TRBV19 and TRBJ2-5, is as follows: DGGITQSPKYLFRKEGQNVTLSCEQNLNHDAMYWYRQDPGQGLRLIYYSQIVNDFQKGDIAEGYSVSREKKESFPLTVTSAQKNPTAFYLCATSGTGRETQYFGPGTRLLVL.

The chain couples TRBV7-2 to TRBJ1-6, with 7 bases aligning to TRBD1. The germline gives CDR1 SGHTA, CDR2 FQGNSA. The junction had 5 bases not matched to a gene; V was cut back by 5 bases and J by 10 bases. This CDR3 has 13 amino acids. The CDR3 DNA reads TGTGCCAGCAGCGTTGACAGGGACTCACCCCTCCACTTT. This translates into CASSVDRDSPLHF. The variable domain in full, with the rest retrieved from reference TRBV7-2 and TRBJ1-6, is GAGVSQSPSNKVTEKGKDVELRCDPISGHTALYWYRQSLGQGLEFLIYFQGNSAPDKSGLPSDRFSAERTGGSVSTLTIQRTQQEDSAVYLCASSVDRDSPLHFGNGTRLTVT.

The V and J genes are TRBV29-1 and TRBJ1-1, with unresolved D. The CDR3 sequence is 10 residues long. Germline assignment: CDR1 SQVTM and CDR2 ANQGSEA. Trimming took 5 bases from V and 3 from J, leaving 4 bases between them. In DNA, the CDR3 is TGCAGCGTTTTACACACTGAAGCTTTCTTT. It translates to CSVLHTEAFF.

This chain links TRBV29-1 with TRBJ1-1; TRBD1 is a possible D gene (5 bases). The CDR3 spans 13 residues. With 7 bases removed from V and 10 bases from J, the gap between germline ends came to 22 bases. CDR1 is SQVTM and CDR2 is ANQGSEA in the germline V gene. CDR3 region: CSAHAGGRKGAFF. In DNA, the CDR3 is TGCAGCGCCCATGCCGGGGGGAGGAAGGGAGCTTTCTTT.

V is TRBV30 and J is TRBJ1-2; D call uncertain. V was trimmed by 3 bases and J by 5 bases, leaving 10 bases between them. The CDR3 totals 12 residues. CDR1 and CDR2 from the germline V gene are GTSNPN and SVGIG (reference sequence). In DNA form, the CDR3 reads TGTGCCTGGAGAGGCCGGGATTATGGCTACACCTTC. Protein product: CAWRGRDYGYTF.

This chain joins TRBV6-5 and TRBJ2-7; D is uncertain. The length of the CDR3 is 13 residues. Germline loops: CDR1 MNHEY, CDR2 SVGAGI. V was shortened by 2 bases and J by 7 bases, with 12 bases between the two germline ends. The CDR3, as DNA: TGTGCCAGCAGTTACACGGCGGACCGGGAGCAGTACTTC. It codes for CASSYTADREQYF.